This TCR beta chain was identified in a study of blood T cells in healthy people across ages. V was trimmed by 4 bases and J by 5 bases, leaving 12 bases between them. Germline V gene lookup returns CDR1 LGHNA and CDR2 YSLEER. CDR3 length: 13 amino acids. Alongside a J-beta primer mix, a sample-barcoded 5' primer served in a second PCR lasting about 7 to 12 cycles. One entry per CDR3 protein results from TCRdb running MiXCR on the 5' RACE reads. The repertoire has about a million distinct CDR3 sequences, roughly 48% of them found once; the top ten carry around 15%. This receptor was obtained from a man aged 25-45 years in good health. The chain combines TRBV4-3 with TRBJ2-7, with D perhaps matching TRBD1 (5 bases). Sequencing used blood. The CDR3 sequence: CASSPRLRDEQYF. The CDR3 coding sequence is TGCGCCAGCAGCCCCCGACTCAGGGACGAGCAGTACTTC.